Each of the 6 T cell receptor beta chains below was sequenced from the same sample in a study of blood T cell repertoires in COVID-19. The repertoire was sequenced with immunoSEQ multiplex PCR; TCRdb's copy has only in-frame clones and lacks some. Among about 180,000 clones listed, roughly 84% were seen once. Source material: peripheral blood. The receptors here all came from a woman between 55 and 75 years old with acute or convalescent COVID-19.

The rearrangement uses TRBV7-2 and TRBJ1-4, with 9 bases identical to TRBD1. J gave up 6 bases and V 5 bases, and 7 bases lay outside the gene matches. The germline gives CDR1 SGHTA, CDR2 FQGNSA. This CDR3 contains 15 residues. The CDR3 region has the DNA TGTGCCAGCAGCGCGAAGGGACAGGGATATGAAAAACTGTTTTTT. It translates to CASSAKGQGYEKLFF.

The rearrangement links TRBV28 to TRBJ1-6; D unclear. CDR1 and CDR2 (germline): MDHEN, SYDVKM. This CDR3 comprises 15 residues. V shed 5 bases and J shed 5 bases, with 13 bases lying between them. The chain's CDR3 is CASSPRTGNNSPLHF. DNA for the CDR3: TGTGCCAGCAGTCCGAGGACGGGGAATAATTCACCCCTCCACTTT.

The chain joins TRBV7-2 to TRBJ1-1, with D possibly TRBD1 on 6 matching bases. The CDR3 is 15 amino acids. With 5 bases removed from V and 1 base from J, the gap between germline ends came to 14 bases. Per germline, CDR1 SGHTA and CDR2 FQGNSA. CDR3 in DNA: TGTGCCAGCAGCGCTTATACAGGGAGGAACACTGAAGCTTTCTTT. The encoded protein is CASSAYTGRNTEAFF.

The gene calls are TRBV5-4 and TRBJ1-3; 7 bases are a match to TRBD1. Germline V gene lookup returns CDR1 SGHNT and CDR2 YYREEE (reference sequence). With 2 bases clipped from V and 0 bases from J, the junction kept 2 bases outside the gene matches. This CDR3 has 15 amino acids. The CDR3 protein is CASSFDRDSGNTIYF. The CDR3 DNA is TGTGCCAGCAGCTTCGACAGGGACTCTGGAAACACCATATATTTT.

The gene calls are TRBV20-1 and TRBJ2-3; 8 bases align to TRBD1. The CDR3 spans 14 residues. The germline CDR1 and CDR2 sequences are DFQATT and SNEGSKA (reference sequence). Losses at the gene ends were 3 bases for V and 1 base for J; bases not matched to a gene: 3. The CDR3 bases are TGCAGTGCTAGTTCGGGACAGGGCACAGATACGCAGTATTTT. It is translated as CSASSGQGTDTQYF.

The chain is built from TRBV27 and TRBJ2-7, with 9 bases aligning to TRBD2. Germline loops: CDR1 MNHEY, CDR2 SMNVEV (reference sequence). V lost 2 bases to trimming and J lost 6 bases; unmatched junction nucleotides: 5. CDR3 length: 14 residues. The CDR3 DNA is TGTGCCAGCAGTTTAGGCGGGGGGGGGAGCGAGCAGTACTTC. It yields the protein CASSLGGGGSEQYF.